What follows are 22 T cell receptor beta chains derived from one specimen sequenced in a study of vaccination effects on CD4 cells after COVID-19. CD4+ T cells specific for antigen were expanded with viral peptide pools by the ViraFEST assay before sequencing. The culture ran for approximately 11 days before CD4+ T cells were isolated. Nucleocapsid antibodies stayed negative before and after vaccination, showing no earlier SARS-CoV-2 infection. These TCRs are of unknown antigen specificity. Assay used: immunoSEQ multiplex PCR; TCRdb lists only in-frame clones, some missing. The table has tens of thousands of clones, roughly 79% seen once. The specimen comprised CD4+ T cells from PBMCs cultured with HCoV-NL63 spike peptides, sampled before COVID-19 vaccination. The origin of the receptors is a human donor who received a COVID-19 vaccine.

The table lists this clone with a few counts. The chain is built from TRBV6-5 and TRBJ1-2; D is perhaps TRBD1 (5 bases). With 5 bases removed from V and 8 bases from J, the gap between germline ends came to 18 bases. This CDR3 is 14 amino acids long. CDR1 and CDR2 (germline): MNHEY, SVGAGI. The chain's CDR3 is CASSKGLGIGGYTF. CDR3 sequence (DNA): TGTGCCAGCAGTAAGGGACTGGGGATAGGAGGCTACACCTTC.

The chain links TRBV6-5 to TRBJ1-4; D possibly corresponds to TRBD1 (5 bases). Trimming stripped 7 bases from V and 3 bases from J, with 12 bases between. Germline V gives CDR1 MNHEY, CDR2 SVGAGI. This CDR3 has 14 amino acids. Written as DNA, the CDR3 is TGTGCCAGCATGGGGCCGGGAGCTAATGAAAAACTGTTTTTT. Encoded protein: CASMGPGANEKLFF.

The chain recombines TRBV5-1 with TRBJ2-1; 7 bases fit TRBD2. The germline CDR1 and CDR2 sequences are SGHRS and YFSETQ. V dropped 4 bases and J dropped 7; count of bases not matched to a gene: 5. This CDR3 is 13 amino acids long. The chain's CDR3 is CASSLGLENEQFF. The CDR3 DNA follows: TGCGCCAGCAGCCTCGGACTAGAGAATGAGCAGTTCTTC.

This clone was counted between two and nine times. The chain is built from TRBV9 and TRBJ2-1, with 7 nucleotides matching TRBD1. The CDR3 is 14 amino acids. Germline V lookup: CDR1 SGDLS, CDR2 YYNGEE. V gave up 4 bases and J gave up 8 bases; unmatched junction bases: 9. The CDR3 nucleotides are TGTGCCAGCAGCTCAAGTACAGGGGTGCATGAGCAGTTCTTC. Translation gives CASSSSTGVHEQFF.

The J gene is TRBJ2-7, the V gene TRBV6-1, with D maybe TRBD2 (6 bases). The germline CDR1 and CDR2 sequences are MNHNS and SASEGT. Between the trimmed V and J ends, which lost 3 bases and 3 bases, there was a span of 9 bases. This CDR3 is built from 13 residues. Here the CDR3 DNA reads TGTGCCAGCAGTGAGGGGGGTGACTACGAGCAGTACGTC. The encoded protein is CASSEGGDYEQYV.

The chain links TRBV21-1 to TRBJ2-7; the D call TRBD2 from the table was never checked on the DNA. TRBV21-1 is annotated as a pseudogene. The length of the CDR3 is 15 residues. The DNA of the CDR3 is TGTGCCAGCAGCAAAGCGTTGAGGAGGGTAGTCGAGCAGTACGTC. The encoded protein is CASSKALRRVVEQYV.

J is TRBJ2-1 and V is TRBV7-2, with 8 bases aligning to TRBD2. J lost 0 bases, V lost 5 bases, and 6 bases had no gene match. The CDR3 totals 16 residues. Germline CDR1 SGHTA, CDR2 FQGNSA. This chain's CDR3 is CASSALSGSSYNEQFF. CDR3 DNA sequence: TGTGCCAGCAGCGCCCTGAGCGGGAGCTCCTACAATGAGCAGTTCTTC.

The chain uses TRBV4-1 and TRBJ2-3; 7 bases map to TRBD2. Germline trimming cut 2 bases from V and 0 bases from J; bases unmatched to any gene: 5. CDR3 length: 16 amino acids. Germline V gene lookup returns CDR1 MGHRA and CDR2 YSYEKL. CDR3 sequence: CASSQSGGGSTDTQYF. The DNA of the CDR3 is TGCGCCAGCAGCCAATCCGGCGGGGGAAGCACAGATACGCAGTATTTT.

The chain has TRBV13 and TRBJ1-5, with D possibly matching TRBD1 (5 bases). The CDR3 contains 17 residues. Trimming cost V 2 bases and J 2 bases, with 16 bases left between them. CDR1 and CDR2 (germline): PRHDT, FYEKMQ (reference sequence). The CDR3 here is CASSLMDINLRNQPQHF. Here the CDR3 DNA reads TGTGCCAGCAGCTTAATGGACATTAATTTACGCAATCAGCCCCAGCATTTT.

J is TRBJ2-3 and V is TRBV18; D perhaps matches TRBD2 (6 bases). V lost 6 bases and J 0 bases, leaving 10 bases between the germline ends. The CDR3 loop spans 14 amino acids. Looked up from germline, CDR1 is KGHSH and CDR2 is LQKENI. The CDR3 region is CASSPGLSTDTQYF. The CDR3 DNA sequence: TGTGCCAGCTCCCCGGGACTGAGCACAGATACGCAGTATTTT.

This clone was seen only a few times. The chain combines TRBV7-9 with TRBJ2-5; 9 nucleotides agree with TRBD1. This CDR3 region has 15 residues. With 3 bases clipped from V and 5 bases from J, the junction kept 7 bases outside the gene matches. Germline CDR1 reads SEHNR; CDR2 reads FQNEAQ (reference sequence). The CDR3 sequence: CASSFSGTGYETQYF. The CDR3 DNA sequence: TGTGCCAGCAGCTTCTCCGGGACAGGGTACGAGACCCAGTACTTC.

The chain joins TRBV2 to TRBJ2-3; no reliable D call. The V end lost 4 bases, the J end lost 5 bases, and 13 bases lay between the germline ends. Germline CDR1 and CDR2: SNHLY and FYNNEI. The CDR3 is 14 residues long. CDR3 in DNA: TGTGCCAGCAGTGTCTCCTCTTTGCGAGATACGCAGTATTTT. As protein: CASSVSSLRDTQYF.

The chain is built from TRBV5-1 and TRBJ1-1; D is ambiguous. The V and J ends lost 7 bases and 1 base respectively, with 11 bases between them. CDR1 is SGHRS, CDR2 YFSETQ, per germline. The CDR3 sequence is 13 residues long. Written as DNA, the CDR3 is TGCGCCAGCTCTCGACGGCCGAACACTGAAGCTTTCTTT. Protein sequence: CASSRRPNTEAFF.

The chain is built from TRBV6-2 or TRBV6-3 and TRBJ1-6; 9 nucleotides agree with TRBD1. CDR3 length equals 15 residues. Germline values: CDR1 MNHEY, CDR2 SVGEGT. Trimming at V came to 2 bases and at J to 5 bases, leaving 1 base not matched to a gene. The CDR3 DNA follows: TGTGCCAGCAGTTACCGGACAGGGGATAATTCACCCCTCCACTTT. This encodes CASSYRTGDNSPLHF.

This chain uses TRBV4-1 with TRBJ2-1; weak D call: TRBD1 (6 bases). Trimming took 3 bases from V and 4 from J, leaving 16 bases between them. This CDR3 comprises 16 residues. Germline loops: CDR1 MGHRA, CDR2 YSYEKL. For the CDR3, the DNA is TGCGCCAGCAGCCAGGACCGGGACACGCCTTACAATGAGCAGTTCTTC. This sequence encodes CASSQDRDTPYNEQFF.

A few counts support this clone. The gene calls are TRBV6-6 and TRBJ2-7; 12 bases map to TRBD1. Trimming took 5 bases from V and 5 from J; bases not matched to a gene: 10. The CDR3 sequence is 16 residues long. Germline loops: CDR1 MNHNY, CDR2 SVGAGI (reference sequence). This CDR3 is CASSNPGQGAQNEQYV. The DNA of the CDR3 is TGTGCCAGCAGTAATCCGGGACAGGGGGCGCAGAACGAGCAGTACGTC.

V gene TRBV3-1 (or the pseudogene TRBV3-2) combines with J gene TRBJ1-6; TRBD1 is a possible D gene (5 bases). The CDR3 length is 13 residues. The V gene's germline CDR1 is LGHDT and CDR2 YNNKEL (reference sequence). V lost 4 bases and J 14 bases, leaving 15 bases between the germline ends. The CDR3 region has the DNA TGTGCCAGCAGCCGACGGGGCGGGGGGACCCTCCACTTT. This encodes CASSRRGGGTLHF.

This chain joins TRBV4-3 and TRBJ2-7; D tentatively reads TRBD1 or TRBD2 (6 bases each). Looked up from germline, CDR1 is LGHNA and CDR2 is YSLEER. The CDR3 extends over 15 amino acids. Trimming stripped 0 bases from V and 3 bases from J, with 12 bases between. This CDR3 reads CASSQEGGHHYEQYV. The CDR3 DNA follows: TGCGCCAGCAGCCAAGAGGGGGGCCACCACTACGAGCAGTACGTC.

The chain couples TRBV18 to TRBJ1-1; D unclear. V lost 1 base and J 1 base, leaving 7 bases between the germline ends. The CDR3 consists of 14 residues. The germline gives CDR1 KGHSH, CDR2 LQKENI. This CDR3 is CASSPRRSNTEAFF. The CDR3 region has the DNA TGTGCCAGCTCACCACGCCGGTCGAACACTGAAGCTTTCTTT.

The chain combines TRBV6-6 with TRBJ1-4; tentative D call: TRBD1 (6 bases). The V gene lost 5 bases and the J gene lost 8 bases, with 12 bases spanning the gap. CDR1 and CDR2 (germline): MNHNY, SVGAGI (reference sequence). The CDR3 length is 13 residues. CDR3 protein: CASSNTGYEKLFF. Written as DNA, the CDR3 is TGTGCCAGCAGTAACACAGGGTACGAAAAACTGTTTTTT.

This clone was seen only once. This chain links TRBV7-8 with TRBJ1-2; TRBD1 matches 8 bases. Trimming took 7 bases from V and 7 from J; bases not matched to a gene: 8. CDR1 SGHVS and CDR2 FQNEAQ come from the germline V gene. The CDR3 spans 13 residues. The CDR3 here is CASTQLTGVGYTF. The CDR3 DNA is TGTGCCAGCACCCAACTGACAGGGGTTGGCTACACCTTC.

V is TRBV2 and J is TRBJ2-5; 11 bases agree with TRBD2. This CDR3 has 14 residues. The trim removed 8 bases at V and 6 bases at J, leaving 8 bases unmatched. The V gene's germline CDR1 is SNHLY and CDR2 FYNNEI. CDR3 loop: CASLVETSGKTQYF. CDR3 nucleotide sequence: TGTGCCAGCTTGGTAGAGACTAGCGGGAAGACCCAGTACTTC.